Each of the 27 T cell receptor beta chains below was sequenced from the same sample in a study of a mutant IDH1 vaccine in newly diagnosed glioma. These TCRs are of unknown antigen specificity. Specified time point: week 35, safety follow-up. What each vaccine dose contained was 300 ug of mutant IDH1 20-mer peptide, accompanied by topical imiquimod. Produced via immunoSEQ multiplex PCR; TCRdb's table is partial and in-frame only. The data hold tens of thousands of clones, with roughly 92% observed a single time. The sequences come from PBMCs, collected from a glioma patient whose treatment included an IDH1 peptide vaccine. Receptors were obtained from a man aged 50 or older with glioma.

Written as DNA, the CDR3 is TGTGCCAGCAGCCCTACAGGAACCTATGGCTACACCTTC. This sequence encodes CASSPTGTYGYTF. The genes are TRBV5-8 and TRBJ1-2, with D maybe TRBD1 (5 bases). The CDR3 is 13 residues long. The germline gives CDR1 SGHTS, CDR2 YDEGEE. Trimming removed 4 bases from V and 4 bases from J, with 11 bases in between.

V gene TRBV6-1 combines with J gene TRBJ2-7, with 10 bases identical to TRBD1. J was trimmed by 3 bases and V by 0 bases; bases with no gene match: 5. The CDR3 loop spans 16 amino acids. CDR1 is MNHNS, CDR2 SASEGT, per germline. In DNA, the CDR3 is TGTGCCAGCAGTGAAGCCGTGACAGGGGGCTTCTACGAGCAGTACTTC. Translating it yields CASSEAVTGGFYEQYF.

The chain carries TRBV6-6 and TRBJ1-2; the match to TRBD1 covers 8 bases. The V gene end was trimmed by 5 bases and the J gene end by 4 bases; junction bases not matched to a gene: 12. Germline V CDR1 and CDR2: MNHNY, SVGAGI (reference sequence). This CDR3 region has 16 residues. In DNA form, the CDR3 reads TGTGCCAGCAGTCGACTAGCAGGGGGCCTTATCTATGGCTACACCTTC. Translating it yields CASSRLAGGLIYGYTF.

The J gene is TRBJ1-5, the V gene TRBV4-1, with D unresolved. The CDR3 runs 15 residues. The germline CDR1 and CDR2 sequences are MGHRA and YSYEKL. Trimming left V 0 bases short and J 5 bases short, with 11 bases between. The CDR3 protein is CASSQDGSRDQPQHF. Here the CDR3 DNA reads TGCGCCAGCAGCCAAGATGGGAGTAGGGATCAGCCCCAGCATTTT.

The chain combines TRBV6-1 with TRBJ2-6; D is tentatively TRBD1 or TRBD2 (5 bases each). The CDR3 totals 19 residues. The germline gives CDR1 MNHNS, CDR2 SASEGT. Trimming stripped 4 bases from V and 0 bases from J, with 19 bases between. The DNA of the CDR3 is TGTGCCAGCAGTGTGAGGGGTCGGTCGATTACCTCTGGGGCCAACGTCCTGACTTTC. Protein product: CASSVRGRSITSGANVLTF.

V and J are TRBV19 and TRBJ2-7; D perhaps matches TRBD1 (5 bases). CDR1 LNHDA and CDR2 SQIVND come from the germline V gene (reference sequence). CDR3 size: 15 residues. The ends were cut back, 3 bases at V and 2 bases at J, with 14 bases in the middle. In DNA, the CDR3 is TGTGCCAGTAGTATCGAGCCAGGGATAACCTACGAGCAGTACTTC. Its protein product is CASSIEPGITYEQYF.

The V and J genes are TRBV6-5 and TRBJ1-3; no clear D. This CDR3 has 15 residues. V lost 0 bases, J lost 2 bases, and 8 bases lay in between. Germline loops: CDR1 MNHEY, CDR2 SVGAGI. The CDR3 DNA follows: TGTGCCAGCAGTTACTCGAGTAGGGCTGGAAACACCATATATTTT. This codes for CASSYSSRAGNTIYF.

On this clone: Compared with germline, one end of the junction differs, possibly owing to a read error. V gene TRBV29-1 combines with J gene TRBJ1-2, with 7 bases fitting TRBD1. The germline V gene encodes CDR1 SQVTM and CDR2 ANQGSEA. The CDR3 has 12 amino acids. The CDR3 DNA follows: TGCAGCGTTGAATTAGGGACAGCTCACTCGCTCTTC. It translates to CSVELGTAHSLF.

The chain combines TRBV6-6 with TRBJ1-2; 8 nucleotides line up with TRBD1. The CDR3 sequence is 13 residues long. V shed 5 bases and J 10 bases; nucleotides not matched to a gene: 9. The germline gives CDR1 MNHNY, CDR2 SVGAGI (reference sequence). The CDR3 reads CASSTDAGGYYTF. The CDR3 coding sequence is TGTGCCAGCAGTACCGACGCAGGGGGCTACTACACCTTC.

This chain connects TRBV9 to TRBJ2-2; 8 bases line up with TRBD1. J lost 5 bases, V lost 3 bases, and 3 bases had no gene match. The CDR3 is 14 residues long. Per the germline V gene, CDR1 is SGDLS and CDR2 is YYNGEE. The CDR3 sequence: CASSDGQGTGELFF. In nucleotides, the CDR3 is TGTGCCAGCAGCGACGGACAGGGTACCGGGGAGCTGTTTTTT. The whole variable domain, filled in from reference TRBV9 and TRBJ2-2, reads DSGVTQTPKHLITATGQRVTLRCSPRSGDLSVYWYQQSLDQGLQFLIQYYNGEERAKGNILERFSAQQFPDLHSELNLSSLELGDSALYFCASSDGQGTGELFFGEGSRLTVL.

CDR3 in amino acids: CASSSYREGNTEAFF. The DNA for the CDR3 is TGTGCCAGTAGTTCTTACAGGGAGGGGAACACTGAAGCTTTCTTT. This chain uses TRBV19 with TRBJ1-1; possible D gene TRBD1, 6 bases. CDR3 length: 15 amino acids. The germline V and J ends were trimmed by 5 bases and 1 base, with 14 bases remaining between them. CDR1 and CDR2 (germline): LNHDA, SQIVND (reference sequence). The full variable domain, rest sourced from reference TRBV19 and TRBJ1-1, is DGGITQSPKYLFRKEGQNVTLSCEQNLNHDAMYWYRQDPGQGLRLIYYSQIVNDFQKGDIAEGYSVSREKKESFPLTVTSAQKNPTAFYLCASSSYREGNTEAFFGQGTRLTVV.

This clone was recorded only once. The genes are TRBV15 and TRBJ1-3; D may be TRBD1 (5 bases). Germline CDR1 reads LNHNV; CDR2 reads YYDKDF (reference sequence). Trimming took off 5 bases at V and 0 bases at J, with 11 bases between the two ends. The CDR3 length is 15 residues. The CDR3 sequence: CATSSGLSSGNTIYF. For the CDR3, the DNA is TGTGCCACCAGCTCAGGGCTAAGCTCTGGAAACACCATATATTTT. Drawing the rest from reference TRBV15 and TRBJ1-3, the complete variable domain is DAMVIQNPRYQVTQFGKPVTLSCSQTLNHNVMYWYQQKSSQAPKLLFHYYDKDFNNEADTPDNFQSRRPNTSFCFLDIRSPGLGDTAMYLCATSSGLSSGNTIYFGEGSWLTVV.

The gene calls are TRBV15 and TRBJ1-3, with TRBD1 matching 8 bases. CDR1 and CDR2 (germline): LNHNV, YYDKDF (reference sequence). V trimming: 5 bases; J trimming: 2 bases; junction bases outside the gene matches: 8. The CDR3 contains 16 residues. The CDR3 here is CATSHRQGTAGNTIYF. In DNA, the CDR3 is TGTGCCACCAGCCATCGACAGGGGACTGCTGGAAACACCATATATTTT.

The CDR3, as DNA: TGTGCCAGCAGTGGCGCCGGGACCCAGATGCAGTATTTT. Its translation: CASSGAGTQMQYF. V is TRBV6-1 and J is TRBJ2-3; tentatively, D is TRBD1 or TRBD2 (5 bases each). The CDR3 spans 13 residues. Per germline, CDR1 MNHNS and CDR2 SASEGT. Trimming left V 4 bases short and J 11 bases short, with 16 bases between.

The chain employs TRBV2 and TRBJ1-4, with TRBD1 identical over 7 bases. The CDR3 has 14 residues. V was pared by 6 bases and J by 5 bases, with 6 bases of the junction left unmatched. Germline-derived CDR1 and CDR2 are SNHLY and FYNNEI. The CDR3 DNA follows: TGTGCCAGCAGGGGGACAGCGATCAATGAAAAACTGTTTTTT. It translates to CASRGTAINEKLFF.

This rearrangement joins TRBV4-2 to TRBJ1-5; D might be TRBD1 (6 bases). The germline V gene has CDR1 LGHNA and CDR2 YNFKEQ. There are 13 residues in the CDR3. V was pared by 0 bases and J by 15 bases, with 15 bases between. The CDR3 DNA is TGTGCCAGCAGCCAAGATTTGCGGGGGCCATGGCATTTT. Residues: CASSQDLRGPWHF.

The genes are TRBV5-1 and TRBJ2-1; no clear D gene. Trimming left V 0 bases short and J 7 bases short, with 5 bases between. The germline CDR1 and CDR2 sequences are SGHRS and YFSETQ. This CDR3 spans 12 amino acids. The CDR3 reads CASSLGGNEQFF. In nucleotides, the CDR3 is TGCGCCAGCAGCTTGGGAGGTAATGAGCAGTTCTTC.

The chain combines TRBV19 with TRBJ1-1, with D maybe TRBD1 (5 bases). The CDR3 is 13 amino acids. Germline V gene sequence: CDR1 LNHDA, CDR2 SQIVND (reference sequence). V dropped 7 bases and J dropped 0 bases, with 9 bases sitting between them. The CDR3: CASMDTMNTEAFF. For the CDR3, the DNA is TGTGCCAGTATGGACACTATGAACACTGAAGCTTTCTTT.

This clone appeared once. The chain uses TRBV6-5 and TRBJ1-1; no definite D call. CDR1 and CDR2 (germline): MNHEY, SVGAGI. Trimming removed 9 bases at V and 5 bases at J, with 13 bases between. The CDR3 is made up of 12 amino acids. The CDR3 DNA reads TGTGCCAGTGCCGGGTCACTAACTGAAGCTTTCTTT. Protein product: CASAGSLTEAFF.

The CDR3 DNA follows: TGTGCCAGCAGTACAAGAGCCAGGGGGTTCAACTATGGCTACACCTTC. This codes for CASSTRARGFNYGYTF. This chain links TRBV2 with TRBJ1-2; 7 bases line up with TRBD1. The CDR3 runs 16 residues. Unmatched junction bases numbered 11, after V lost 5 bases and J lost 2 bases. CDR1 is SNHLY, CDR2 FYNNEI, per germline.

This rearrangement joins TRBV28 to TRBJ1-3; D might be TRBD1 (5 bases). The CDR3 is 14 amino acids. V dropped 3 bases and J dropped 4 bases, with 10 bases sitting between them. Germline V gene sequence: CDR1 MDHEN, CDR2 SYDVKM. CDR3 amino acids: CASSFRARGNTIYF. The CDR3 coding sequence is TGTGCCAGCAGTTTCAGGGCCCGGGGAAACACCATATATTTT.

This rearrangement joins TRBV7-9 to TRBJ2-2; 14 nucleotides align to TRBD2. The CDR3 consists of 18 residues. Germline assignment: CDR1 SEHNR and CDR2 FQNEAQ (reference sequence). Trimming took 4 bases from V and 4 from J; bases not matched to a gene: 8. The CDR3 loop reads CASSSGLAGDYLTGELFF. CDR3 in DNA: TGTGCCAGCAGCTCGGGACTAGCGGGGGACTACCTCACCGGGGAGCTGTTTTTT. Based on the CDR3 plus reference TRBV7-9 and TRBJ2-2, the full variable domain is DTGVSQNPRHKITKRGQNVTFRCDPISEHNRLYWYRQTLGQGPEFLTYFQNEAQLEKSRLLSDRFSAERPKGSFSTLEIQRTEQGDSAMYLCASSSGLAGDYLTGELFFGEGSRLTVL.

The sample holds one count of this clone. This chain joins TRBV27 and TRBJ2-7, with D maybe TRBD2 (6 bases). CDR3 length equals 13 residues. Trimming took 5 bases from V and 0 from J, leaving 8 bases between them. Per germline, CDR1 MNHEY and CDR2 SMNVEV (reference sequence). DNA of the CDR3: TGTGCCAGCAGTCCCGGGGGCTCCTACGAGCAGTACTTC. Its translation is CASSPGGSYEQYF.

The J gene is TRBJ2-7, the V gene TRBV5-1, with a tentative D call TRBD1 (6 bases). Trimming stripped 5 bases from V and 1 base from J, with 10 bases between. Germline CDR1 reads SGHRS; CDR2 reads YFSETQ. This CDR3 has 13 residues. CDR3 residues: CASRIGQSYEQYF. In DNA form, the CDR3 reads TGCGCCAGCAGAATTGGACAGTCCTACGAGCAGTACTTC.

V gene TRBV28 combines with J gene TRBJ2-7; 10 bases map to TRBD2. Germline CDR1 MDHEN, CDR2 SYDVKM. This CDR3 is built from 16 residues. V lost 6 bases to trimming and J lost 2 bases; unmatched junction nucleotides: 10. The CDR3: CASSTPTSGTPYEQYF. The CDR3 DNA reads as TGTGCCAGCAGCACCCCTACTAGCGGGACCCCCTACGAGCAGTACTTC.

V is TRBV5-1 and J is TRBJ1-1, with D tentatively TRBD1 (6 bases). The CDR3 contains 14 residues. Germline V CDR1 and CDR2: SGHRS, YFSETQ. Trimming stripped 5 bases from V and 4 bases from J, with 15 bases between. The CDR3 loop is CASRQGDRGTEAFF. The CDR3 nucleotides are TGCGCCAGCAGACAGGGAGATCGAGGCACTGAAGCTTTCTTT.

This sequence joins TRBV2 and TRBJ2-7, with D perhaps matching TRBD1 or TRBD2 (6 bases each). Germline V lookup: CDR1 SNHLY, CDR2 FYNNEI. Trimming left V 6 bases short and J 4 bases short, with 10 bases between. This CDR3 is built from 12 residues. This CDR3 reads CASSQGGYEQYF. As DNA, the CDR3 is TGTGCCAGCAGCCAAGGGGGGTACGAGCAGTACTTC.